The rows below give T cell receptor beta chains drawn from one sample of a study of regulatory T cells in long-lasting Graves disease. TCRdb re-derived calls from the multiplex PCR reads in MiXCR, one entry per CDR3 protein. The profile shows 400,000 to 450,000 distinct CDR3 sequences, about a sixth of them singletons. These records were also assigned to another study, of T cells in Graves' hyperthyroidism and ophthalmopathy.

This specimen consisted of peripheral blood mononuclear cells (PBMCs), obtained at new diagnosis, from a patient treated with antithyroid drugs. All receptors derive from a woman aged 25-40 years with Graves disease. Both conserved end residues are part of each CDR3. The D gene is left open where the match is weak. The listing skips clone size in some rows; elsewhere it reads once, few, many or a size class.

17	TRBV12-3/TRBV12-4	many	TRBD1	TRBJ1-2	CASSPTPPGQGSYGYTF	TGTGCCAGCAGTCCGACCCCGCCGGGACAGGGCAGCTATGGCTACACCTTC
15	TRBV7-6	many	NA	TRBJ1-1	CASSLATAGETEAFF	TGTGCCAGCAGCTTAGCAACGGCGGGGGAAACTGAAGCTTTCTTT
15	TRBV25-1	NA	NA	TRBJ1-5	CASSDSRPGDQPQHF	TGTGCCAGCAGTGATTCTAGACCCGGAGATCAGCCCCAGCATTTT
18	TRBV27	NA	TRBD2	TRBJ2-1	CASSPIAPTSGRRDEQFF	TGTGCCAGCAGTCCGATCGCCCCCACTAGCGGGAGAAGGGATGAGCAGTTCTTC
15	TRBV7-9	NA	NA	TRBJ1-1	CASSPGPQRDTEAFF	TGTGCCAGCAGCCCCGGCCCCCAGAGGGACACTGAAGCTTTCTTT
17	TRBV6-1	many	NA	TRBJ1-1	CASIPGGGRNLNTEAFF	TGTGCCAGCATCCCCGGTGGGGGAAGGAATTTGAACACTGAAGCTTTCTTT
13	TRBV24-1	many	NA	TRBJ2-3	CATSRDDTDTQYF	TGTGCCACCTCCAGGGACGACACAGATACGCAGTATTTT
12	TRBV29-1	many	NA	TRBJ2-3	CSVGLGADTQYF	TGCAGCGTTGGTTTGGGGGCAGATACGCAGTATTTT
14	TRBV29-1	NA	NA	TRBJ1-1	CSVDHRGMNTEAFF	TGCAGCGTTGATCATAGAGGGATGAACACTGAAGCTTTCTTT
15	TRBV5-1	many	NA	TRBJ2-1	CASSEGQTSFHEQFF	TGCGCCAGCAGTGAGGGACAGACTAGTTTTCATGAGCAGTTCTTC
14	TRBV3-1	few	TRBD2	TRBJ2-7	CASSPGTTTYEQYF	TGTGCCAGCAGCCCCGGGACTACCACCTACGAGCAGTACTTC
17	TRBV14	many	NA	TRBJ2-3	CASSQDPAGTSTDTQYF	TGTGCCAGCAGCCAAGATCCAGCGGGCACTAGCACAGATACGCAGTATTTT
15	TRBV10-3	NA	NA	TRBJ1-1	CAISDGAALNTEAFF	TGTGCCATCAGTGACGGCGCGGCCCTGAACACTGAAGCTTTCTTT
15	TRBV10-3	few	NA	TRBJ2-3	CAISEEGRRTDTQYF	TGTGCCATCAGTGAAGAAGGGCGCCGCACAGATACGCAGTATTTT
15	TRBV28	many	NA	TRBJ1-2	CASSLQSTTSGGYTF	TGTGCCAGCAGTTTACAGAGTACTACCAGCGGGGGCTACACCTTC
14	TRBV7-2	NA	NA	TRBJ1-5	CASSLVSPNQPQHF	TGTGCCAGCAGCTTAGTATCCCCCAATCAGCCCCAGCATTTT
13	TRBV18	NA	TRBD1	TRBJ2-5	CSSSRDSQETQYF	TGTTCCAGCTCACGGGACAGCCAAGAGACCCAGTACTTC
14	TRBV6-1	many	NA	TRBJ2-5	CASSLMRNQETQYF	TGTGCCAGCAGCCTGATGAGGAACCAAGAGACCCAGTACTTC
14	TRBV25-1	NA	NA	TRBJ1-1	CASSELGGNTEAFF	TGTGCCAGCAGTGAATTGGGGGGGAACACTGAAGCTTTCTTT
14	TRBV7-3	NA	NA	TRBJ1-1	CASSLTHKNTEAFF	TGTGCCAGCAGCTTAACCCACAAGAACACTGAAGCTTTCTTT
12	TRBV7-8	many	TRBD2	TRBJ2-7	CAIVGTSHEQYF	TGTGCCATAGTCGGGACTAGCCACGAGCAGTACTTC
16	TRBV28	many	NA	TRBJ2-6	CASSYPRVSGANVLTF	TGTGCCAGCAGTTACCCTAGGGTTTCTGGGGCCAACGTCCTGACTTTC
13	TRBV4-1	NA	TRBD2	TRBJ2-2	CASGRALSGELFF	TGCGCCAGCGGGAGGGCCTTGAGCGGGGAGCTGTTTTTT
14	TRBV7-9	many	NA	TRBJ2-7	CASSPYQRNYEQYF	TGTGCCAGCAGCCCTTACCAGCGGAACTACGAGCAGTACTTC
12	TRBV3-1	NA	NA	TRBJ2-1	CASSQDLWRQFF	TGTGCCAGCAGCCAAGATCTCTGGCGGCAGTTCTTC
14	TRBV27	NA	NA	TRBJ2-3	CASKRTASTDTQYF	TGTGCCAGCAAAAGGACAGCTAGCACAGATACGCAGTATTTT
15	TRBV6-1	many	TRBD1	TRBJ2-7	CASSEAGTGVYEQYF	TGTGCCAGCAGTGAAGCCGGGACAGGGGTCTACGAGCAGTACTTC
16	TRBV6-5	few	TRBD1	TRBJ2-7	CASSYSFGTGTYEQYF	TGTGCCAGCAGTTACTCGTTCGGGACAGGGACCTACGAGCAGTACTTC
14	TRBV24-1	many	TRBD2	TRBJ2-1	CATQTSGRTNEQFF	TGTGCCACCCAAACTAGCGGGAGGACGAATGAGCAGTTCTTC
15	TRBV7-2	few	NA	TRBJ2-3	CASSHADSRGDTQYF	TGTGCCAGCAGCCACGCTGACAGCCGAGGAGATACGCAGTATTTT
15	TRBV14	NA	NA	TRBJ1-4	CASSHDLRTNEKLFF	TGTGCCAGCAGCCATGATCTGAGGACAAATGAAAAACTGTTTTTT
20	TRBV2	many	TRBD2	TRBJ2-1	CASSEYSSGRSRTTYNEQFF	TGTGCCAGCAGTGAATACTCTAGCGGGAGGTCAAGGACCACCTACAATGAGCAGTTCTTC
16	TRBV7-2	many	NA	TRBJ2-7	CASSPALSTGSYEQYF	TGTGCCAGCAGCCCGGCCCTCTCGACAGGAAGTTACGAGCAGTACTTC
14	TRBV19	few	TRBD1	TRBJ2-7	CASSSWTGLNEQYF	TGTGCCAGTAGTTCTTGGACAGGGCTGAACGAGCAGTACTTC
14	TRBV7-2	NA	NA	TRBJ2-5	CASSLRGAGETQYF	TGTGCCAGCAGCTTAAGGGGGGCAGGGGAGACCCAGTACTTC
14	TRBV10-3	many	TRBD1	TRBJ1-1	CAISDGQGLEQAFF	TGTGCCATCAGCGACGGACAGGGCCTTGAGCAAGCTTTCTTT
16	TRBV3-1	many	NA	TRBJ2-5	CASSQDMDRTQETQYF	TGTGCCAGCAGCCAAGATATGGACCGTACACAAGAGACCCAGTACTTC
15	TRBV10-3	NA	TRBD1	TRBJ1-4	CAISETDRGGEKLFF	TGTGCCATCAGTGAGACGGACAGGGGGGGCGAAAAACTGTTTTTT
13	TRBV30	few	NA	TRBJ1-6	CAWRQLSNSPLHF	TGTGCCTGGAGGCAACTTTCAAATTCACCCCTCCACTTT
12	TRBV12-5	NA	NA	TRBJ2-5	CASGLDQETQYF	TGTGCTAGTGGTTTGGATCAAGAGACCCAGTACTTC
15	TRBV6-2/TRBV6-3	many	NA	TRBJ2-1	CASSYEDSSYNEQFF	TGTGCCAGCAGTTACGAGGACTCCTCCTACAATGAGCAGTTCTTC
11	TRBV6-1	few	NA	TRBJ1-1	CASSEQDLGFF	TGTGCCAGCAGTGAGCAGGATTTGGGTTTCTTT
17	TRBV12-5	few	TRBD2	TRBJ2-3	CASGPGLRGGPGDTQYF	TGTGCTAGTGGTCCCGGACTTAGGGGAGGGCCTGGAGATACGCAGTATTTT
13	TRBV12-5	many	NA	TRBJ1-1	CASGLRENTEAFF	TGTGCTAGTGGTTTGAGGGAGAACACTGAAGCTTTCTTT
16	TRBV7-2	many	NA	TRBJ2-3	CASSLLGGMRGDTQYF	TGTGCCAGCAGCTTATTGGGCGGGATGCGGGGAGATACGCAGTATTTT
14	TRBV12-3/TRBV12-4	many	TRBD2	TRBJ2-5	CASSTGTSLETQYF	TGTGCCAGCAGTACCGGGACTAGCTTAGAGACCCAGTACTTC
15	TRBV18	many	TRBD1	TRBJ1-6	CASSAGQLGNSPLHF	TGTGCCAGCTCAGCGGGACAGCTGGGGAATTCACCCCTCCACTTT
16	TRBV18	NA	TRBD1	TRBJ2-3	CASSPPGTGHADTQYF	TGTGCCAGCTCACCGCCCGGGACAGGGCACGCGGATACGCAGTATTTT
15	TRBV28	many	TRBD2	TRBJ2-7	CASSLAGGPFREQYF	TGTGCCAGCAGTCTAGCGGGAGGGCCTTTCCGAGAGCAGTACTTC
15	TRBV7-6	NA	NA	TRBJ2-1	CASSSDERSYNEQFF	TGTGCCAGCAGCTCAGACGAGCGCTCCTACAATGAGCAGTTCTTC
13	TRBV6-1	few	NA	TRBJ2-2	CASSTRTPGELFF	TGTGCCAGCAGTACTAGAACACCCGGGGAGCTGTTTTTT
13	TRBV29-1	few	NA	TRBJ2-3	CSVERMSTDTQYF	TGCAGCGTTGAGAGAATGAGCACAGATACGCAGTATTTT
15	TRBV20-1	few	TRBD2	TRBJ2-1	CSAPVGTSGSSEQFF	TGCAGTGCTCCGGTCGGGACTAGCGGGAGCTCTGAGCAGTTCTTC
19	TRBV20-1	NA	TRBD1	TRBJ1-6	CSASPGQRRGHPNSSPLHF	TGCAGTGCCTCCCCCGGACAGCGGAGGGGGCATCCAAATAGTTCACCCCTCCACTTT